A single sample gave rise to the 13 T cell receptor beta chains below, sequenced in a study of T cell repertoires in cytomegalovirus infection. TCRdb processed the reads anew with MiXCR; each CDR3 protein has one entry. The sample shows about 180,000 distinct CDR3 sequences, roughly an eighth of them seen only once. Source material: PBMCs. The receptors stem from a human donor in good health (CMV status not recorded). Some clones in this sample may be carry-over from other donors' samples.

The V call is TRBV7-9, the J call TRBJ2-1; 16 bases are shared with TRBD2. This CDR3 region has 18 residues. Per the germline V gene, CDR1 is SEHNR and CDR2 is FQNEAQ (reference sequence). The trim removed 3 bases at V and 5 bases at J, leaving 7 bases unmatched. CDR3 region: CASSFFGTSGRAHNEQFF. The CDR3 bases are TGTGCCAGCAGCTTTTTCGGGACTAGCGGGAGGGCCCACAATGAGCAGTTCTTC.

This chain connects TRBV20-1 to TRBJ2-5; D is unresolved. CDR1 and CDR2 from the germline V gene are DFQATT and SNEGSKA (reference sequence). CDR3 length: 13 residues. V was clipped by 0 bases and J by 4 bases, with 9 bases between them. The CDR3 spells CSAREVGRETQYF. As DNA, the CDR3 is TGCAGTGCTAGAGAGGTGGGAAGAGAGACCCAGTACTTC.

The chain employs TRBV27 and TRBJ1-4; the D gene is possibly TRBD1 (6 bases). The CDR3 length is 13 residues. Trimming removed 5 bases at V and 8 bases at J, with 12 bases between. The germline CDR1 and CDR2 sequences are MNHEY and SMNVEV (reference sequence). CDR3 coding DNA: TGTGCCAGCAGTGGAGGGGGTCGGGAAAAACTGTTTTTT. It codes for CASSGGGREKLFF.

There are many counts of this clonotype. The J gene is TRBJ1-5, the V gene TRBV28; D remains ambiguous. V was pared by 3 bases and J by 1 base, with 10 bases between. CDR3 length equals 15 residues. Germline assignment: CDR1 MDHEN and CDR2 SYDVKM. CDR3 amino acids: CASSLKTLSNQPQHF. In DNA form, the CDR3 reads TGTGCCAGCAGTTTGAAGACCCTGAGCAATCAGCCCCAGCATTTT.

This clonotype was observed many times. The V and J genes are TRBV7-2 and TRBJ1-5, with no clear D. Germline CDR1 and CDR2: SGHTA and FQGNSA. CDR3 length: 16 amino acids. V was shortened by 1 base and J by 2 bases, with 12 bases between the two germline ends. CDR3 bases: TGTGCCAGCAGCTTAGGCCTGGGTATCGGCAATCAGCCCCAGCATTTT. Amino acids: CASSLGLGIGNQPQHF. Supplemented by reference TRBV7-2 and TRBJ1-5, the full variable domain reads GAGVSQSPSNKVTEKGKDVELRCDPISGHTALYWYRQSLGQGLEFLIYFQGNSAPDKSGLPSDRFSAERTGGSVSTLTIQRTQQEDSAVYLCASSLGLGIGNQPQHFGDGTRLSIL.

The chain is built from TRBV2 and TRBJ2-1, with D tentatively TRBD2 (7 bases). Trimming cost V 7 bases and J 7 bases, with 17 bases left between them. The CDR3 spans 14 residues. Germline lookup yields CDR1 SNHLY and CDR2 FYNNEI. The CDR3 coding sequence is TGTGCCAGCACCATAGGGGGACTAAAAAATGAGCAGTTCTTC. It translates to CASTIGGLKNEQFF.

CDR3 region: CSVANRLSGNTIYF. In DNA, the CDR3 is TGCAGCGTGGCGAACAGGCTCTCTGGAAACACCATATATTTT. This chain uses TRBV29-1 with TRBJ1-3; a weak D match, TRBD1 (5 bases). With 6 bases removed from V and 0 bases from J, the gap between germline ends came to 12 bases. The germline V gene encodes CDR1 SQVTM and CDR2 ANQGSEA. The CDR3 has 14 residues.

This clonotype showed up many times. The V and J genes are TRBV12-3 or TRBV12-4 and TRBJ1-1; TRBD1 agrees at 12 bases. The CDR3 contains 14 residues. With 1 base clipped from V and 11 bases from J, the junction kept 5 bases outside the gene matches. The CDR3 region has the DNA TGTGCCAGCAGTTTAGTGGGACAGGGGGCTACGGCTTTCTTT. This sequence encodes CASSLVGQGATAFF.

The chain recombines TRBV6-1 with TRBJ2-7; D ambiguous. The V end was cut by 7 bases, the J end by 2 bases, with 12 bases between. Germline CDR1 and CDR2: MNHNS and SASEGT. The CDR3 is 13 amino acids. The CDR3 region is CASTPGGTYEQYF. CDR3 in DNA: TGTGCCAGCACCCCGGGCGGCACCTACGAGCAGTACTTC.

This clonotype was detected only a few times. The V gene is TRBV5-4, the J gene TRBJ1-3; possibly TRBD1 for D (6 bases). The CDR3 consists of 14 residues. Germline CDR1 SGHNT, CDR2 YYREEE (reference sequence). V was pared by 2 bases and J by 2 bases, with 8 bases between. CDR3 DNA: TGTGCCAGCAGCTTACAGGGAGCTGGAAACACCATATATTTT. Its translation is CASSLQGAGNTIYF.

This clonotype was observed many times. This chain connects TRBV7-3 to TRBJ1-2, with TRBD1 matching over 8 bases. Looked up from germline, CDR1 is SGHTA and CDR2 is FQGTGA. The V segment lost 4 bases and the J segment 7 bases; nucleotides outside the gene matches: 8. This CDR3 comprises 14 residues. CDR3 in DNA: TGTGCCAGCAGCTCCAGCCAGGGGGCAGCTGGCTACACCTTC. Amino acids: CASSSSQGAAGYTF.

The chain links TRBV20-1 to TRBJ2-7, with D possibly called TRBD1 or TRBD2 (5 bases each). Germline CDR1 is DFQATT and CDR2 is SNEGSKA (reference sequence). CDR3 length: 14 residues. The V gene lost 3 bases and the J gene lost 6 bases, with 18 bases spanning the gap. CDR3: CSASDPRKGTEQYF. CDR3 nucleotides: TGCAGTGCTAGTGACCCCAGGAAGGGGACCGAGCAGTACTTC.

At least ten counts were recorded for this clonotype. The chain links TRBV7-2 to TRBJ2-2; 10 bases are a match to TRBD1. V lost 9 bases and J lost 0; bases outside the gene matches: 1. Germline CDR1 is SGHTA and CDR2 is FQGNSA. The CDR3 runs 14 residues. CDR3 sequence reads: CARGQGANTGELFF. In DNA, the CDR3 is TGTGCCAGAGGACAGGGGGCGAACACCGGGGAGCTGTTTTTT.